This passage covers 11 T cell receptor beta chains from one sample sequenced in a study of low-dose radiotherapy and immunotherapy resistance in tumors. As to time point: after trial treatment. Treatment here: LDRT plus nivolumab, ipilimumab, low-dose cyclophosphamide and aspirin (RACIN trial). TRAV- and TRBV-specific primers primed first-strand cDNA, covering alpha and beta chains. The authors amplified TCRs for around 20 PCR cycles with a constant-region primer and a V-primer adapter. TCRdb re-analysed the reads in MiXCR, keeping a single row per CDR3 protein. In the table there are 35,000 to 50,000 distinct CDR3 sequences, about 25% of which are singletons. This sample comprised PBMCs, obtained after low-dose radiotherapy plus immunotherapy. All receptors come from a male donor with prostate cancer.

Details on this clonotype: A far larger clone is a single base away, which makes a read error likely. This chain connects TRBV7-2 to TRBJ2-7; 11 positions match TRBD2. Per the germline V gene, CDR1 is SGHTA and CDR2 is FQGNSA. The trim removed 0 bases at V and 7 bases at J, leaving 5 bases unmatched. This CDR3 has 15 amino acids. CDR3 sequence: CASSLAGTSGSEQYF. DNA for the CDR3: TGTGCCAGCAGCTTAGCTGGGACTAGCGGCTCTGAGCAGTACTTC.

This clonotype was seen ten or more times. The chain links TRBV6-4 to TRBJ2-3, with D perhaps matching TRBD2 (7 bases). Germline assignment: CDR1 MRHNA and CDR2 SNTAGT. This CDR3 has 16 amino acids. V was pared by 3 bases and J by 0 bases, with 13 bases between. The CDR3 DNA reads as TGTGCCAGCAGTGATTCCGCGGGGGCTAGCACAGATACGCAGTATTTT. This gives the protein CASSDSAGASTDTQYF.

This clonotype was seen at least ten times. The chain carries TRBV4-1 and TRBJ2-3; tentatively, D is TRBD2 (7 bases). The ends were cut back, 4 bases at V and 2 bases at J, with 22 bases in the middle. Looked up from germline, CDR1 is MGHRA and CDR2 is YSYEKL. This CDR3 contains 18 residues. CDR3 DNA sequence: TGCGCCAGCAGCCCAAATTCTGGGGGGGCAGAGAACACAGATACGCAGTATTTT. Translated: CASSPNSGGAENTDTQYF.

Turning to this clonotype: A read error likely explains this, since a far larger clone differs by one base. The chain carries TRBV13 and TRBJ1-1, with no clear D. Germline CDR1 PRHDT, CDR2 FYEKMQ (reference sequence). V was shortened by 6 bases and J by 4 bases, with 21 bases between the two germline ends. The CDR3 length is 16 residues. DNA for the CDR3: TGTGCCAGCAGTGACGCTCTGGGTACGCGCATCACTGAAGCTTTCTTT. It translates to CASSDALGTRITEAFF.

This clonotype was seen many times. V gene TRBV5-6 combines with J gene TRBJ2-7, with 7 bases aligning to TRBD1. CDR3 length: 14 residues. Per the germline V gene, CDR1 is SGHDT and CDR2 is YYEEEE. After removal of 4 bases from V and 5 bases from J, the junction contained 9 bases not matched to a gene. The CDR3 protein is CASSRRQGGHEQYF. The CDR3 DNA is TGTGCCAGCAGCCGGCGACAGGGCGGCCACGAGCAGTACTTC.

This clonotype occurred many times. The chain's CDR3 is CASSENRMNTEAFF. The CDR3 DNA follows: TGCGCCAGCAGTGAGAACAGGATGAACACTGAAGCTTTCTTT. The chain is built from TRBV10-2 and TRBJ1-1; weak D call: TRBD1 (5 bases). The V gene lost 2 bases and the J gene lost 0 bases, with 7 bases spanning the gap. Germline CDR1 is WSHSY and CDR2 is SAAADI. The CDR3 extends over 14 amino acids.

This clonotype has at least ten counts. The chain has TRBV27 and TRBJ2-3, with D perhaps matching TRBD1 (6 bases). This CDR3 region has 14 residues. Germline V gene data show CDR1 as MNHEY and CDR2 as SMNVEV (reference sequence). V gave up 8 bases and J gave up 5 bases, with 17 bases separating them. The CDR3 here is CASLGHPPGDTQYF. The CDR3 DNA follows: TGTGCCAGCCTGGGACACCCCCCAGGAGATACGCAGTATTTT.

As for this clonotype: This probably arose from a read error, given a far larger clone one base away. The rearrangement joins TRBV3-1 to TRBJ2-7; 11 nucleotides agree with TRBD2. Germline V gene lookup returns CDR1 LGHDT and CDR2 YNNKEL (reference sequence). V shed 0 bases and J 7 bases; nucleotides not matched to a gene: 5. The CDR3 is 15 residues long. CDR3 DNA: TGTGCCAGCAGCCAAGAGATAGCGGGAGGGGATGAGCAGTACTTC. Its translation: CASSQEIAGGDEQYF.

This clonotype was observed many times. With a much larger clone just one base away, this may be a read error. The conserved final phenylalanine or tryptophan is absent from the CDR3, which likely points to a read error. The gene calls are TRBV10-3 and TRBJ2-2, with D perhaps assigned TRBD1 or TRBD2 (5 bases each). Germline CDR1 reads ENHRY; CDR2 reads SYGVKD. V was pared by 11 bases and J by 10 bases, with 20 bases between. The CDR3 runs 13 residues. DNA for the CDR3: TGTGCCTCCCGGGACGTGACCGCCCCGGAGCTGTTTTAT. It yields the protein CASRDVTAPELFY.

The genes are TRBV6-2 or TRBV6-3 and TRBJ1-4; weak D call: TRBD1 (5 bases). This CDR3 is 18 amino acids long. Trimming cost V 4 bases and J 0 bases, with 18 bases left between them. Germline V gene sequence: CDR1 MNHEY, CDR2 SVGEGT. Here the CDR3 reads CASSSPGRAYSTNEKLFF. CDR3 nucleotide sequence: TGTGCCAGCAGTTCGCCGGGCAGGGCCTACTCAACTAATGAAAAACTGTTTTTT.

A remark on this clonotype: A far larger clone is just one base off, so this is likely a read error. The CDR3 DNA follows: TGTGCCAGCAGCTTAAGTCGAGGAACCTACGAGCAGTTCTTC. Protein product: CASSLSRGTYEQFF. This sequence joins TRBV7-2 and TRBJ2-1; D is unclear. Per the germline V gene, CDR1 is SGHTA and CDR2 is FQGNSA. The length of the CDR3 is 14 residues. Trimming removed 2 bases at V and 10 bases at J, with 15 bases between. The whole variable domain, remainder taken from reference TRBV7-2 and TRBJ2-1, is GAGVSQSPSNKVTEKGKDVELRCDPISGHTALYWYRQSLGQGLEFLIYFQGNSAPDKSGLPSDRFSAERTGGSVSTLTIQRTQQEDSAVYLCASSLSRGTYEQFFGPGTRLTVL.